A selection of T cell receptor beta chains follows, all from one sample in a study of cytomegalovirus exposure and HLA in healthy donors. Libraries were prepared by immunoSEQ multiplex PCR; TCRdb keeps only in-frame clonotypes and omits some of them. The sample carries 85,000 to 100,000 clones, about 68% recorded once. The sample taken for sequencing was PBMCs. The receptors were sampled from a human donor in good health. The CDR3 runs from the conserved cysteine through the conserved F or W. D genes are given only for firm matches. Size is omitted from some rows. Given values are once, few, many or a class for expanded clones.

V gene	D gene	J gene	clone size	CDR3 protein	CDR3 DNA
TRBV19	-	TRBJ2-7	few	CASSISRVSYEQYF	TGTGCCAGTAGTATCTCCAGGGTGTCCTACGAGCAGTACTTC
TRBV7-3	-	TRBJ1-2	-	CASSLGPGLNYGYTF	TGTGCCAGCAGCTTAGGCCCAGGATTAAACTATGGCTACACCTTC
TRBV19	TRBD2	TRBJ2-5	-	CASSGETSGDETQYF	TGTGCCAGTAGTGGAGAGACTAGCGGGGACGAGACCCAGTACTTC
TRBV15	-	TRBJ1-3	-	CATSRDPPAFLAPGNTIYF	TGTGCCACCAGCAGAGACCCGCCCGCGTTCTTAGCCCCTGGGAACACCATATATTTT
TRBV5-1	-	TRBJ2-5	-	CASSLDGQDGGTQYF	TGCGCCAGCAGCTTGGATGGGCAGGACGGAGGGACCCAGTACTTC
TRBV9	TRBD2	TRBJ2-1	-	CASSVLAGGGNEQFF	TGTGCCAGCAGCGTCCTAGCGGGGGGTGGTAATGAGCAGTTCTTC
TRBV9	-	TRBJ2-2	-	CASSLTGGAPGELFF	TGTGCCAGCAGCCTTACAGGGGGGGCTCCAGGGGAGCTGTTTTTT
TRBV13	-	TRBJ1-2	-	CASSPTPGVSDGYTF	TGTGCCAGCAGCCCGACTCCAGGGGTCTCGGATGGCTACACCTTC
TRBV18	-	TRBJ2-3	-	CASSRLVGQGDTQYF	TGTGCCAGCTCACGTTTAGTGGGGCAGGGAGATACGCAGTATTTT
TRBV7-2	-	TRBJ2-1	-	CASSLSPGYNEQFF	TGTGCCAGCAGCTTATCTCCGGGCTACAATGAGCAGTTCTTC
TRBV5-4	-	TRBJ2-7	-	CASSLYSGIGEQYF	TGTGCCAGCAGCTTATACTCCGGGATCGGCGAGCAGTACTTC
TRBV4-3	-	TRBJ1-2	few	CASSQDRASRGDGYTF	TGCGCCAGCAGCCAAGATAGGGCCTCGCGGGGGGACGGCTACACCTTC
TRBV5-1	-	TRBJ2-3	once	CASRDQGWADTQYF	TGCGCCAGCAGAGACCAGGGTTGGGCAGATACGCAGTATTTT
TRBV2	-	TRBJ1-6	-	CASQSGGNYNSPLHF	TGTGCCAGCCAGAGCGGGGGAAACTATAATTCACCCCTCCACTTT
TRBV5-1	TRBD2	TRBJ2-5	few	CASSTGTSGGGETQYF	TGCGCCAGCAGCACCGGGACTAGCGGGGGGGGAGAGACCCAGTACTTC
TRBV4-3	TRBD1	TRBJ1-3	few	CASSPTDRVLRNTIYF	TGCGCCAGCAGCCCTACGGACAGGGTCCTAAGAAACACCATATATTTT
TRBV7-8	-	TRBJ1-5	-	CASSLAPGNMGPQHF	TGTGCCAGCAGCTTAGCGCCGGGGAACATGGGGCCCCAGCATTTT
TRBV15	-	TRBJ2-5	-	CATSEGVRETQYF	TGTGCCACCAGCGAGGGGGTTCGGGAGACCCAGTACTTC
TRBV10-3	TRBD1	TRBJ2-3	few	CAISESRGRTDTQYF	TGTGCCATCAGTGAGTCAAGGGGGCGGACAGATACGCAGTATTTT
TRBV6-1	TRBD1	TRBJ2-7	few	CASSGRTGGYEQYF	TGTGCCAGCAGTGGAAGGACAGGGGGTTACGAGCAGTACTTC
TRBV5-1	TRBD1	TRBJ1-6	-	CASSLEGQTDSPLHF	TGCGCCAGCAGCCTAGAGGGACAGACAGATTCACCCCTCCACTTT
TRBV6-6	-	TRBJ1-2	few	CASTSEGGSGYTF	TGTGCCAGCACCTCCGAGGGAGGGAGCGGCTACACCTTC
TRBV5-4	-	TRBJ1-6	-	CASSRGSSYNSPLHF	TGTGCCAGCAGCCGAGGGAGCTCCTATAATTCACCCCTCCACTTT
TRBV7-9	-	TRBJ1-4	once	CASSRLATNEKLFF	TGTGCCAGCAGCCGCCTAGCAACTAATGAAAAACTGTTTTTT
TRBV6-6	-	TRBJ2-7	-	CASSHRGTRSYEQYF	TGTGCCAGCAGCCATCGAGGAACCCGCTCCTACGAGCAGTACTTC
TRBV4-3	-	TRBJ1-6	few	CASSQVPGTPYNSPLHF	TGCGCCAGCAGCCAAGTTCCCGGGACACCCTATAATTCACCCCTCCACTTT
TRBV11-2	TRBD1	TRBJ1-6	few	CASSLRTGADSPLHF	TGTGCCAGCAGCCTTCGGACAGGGGCTGATTCACCCCTCCACTTT
TRBV5-3	TRBD1	TRBJ2-1	few	CARSSSIIGQGPNNEQFF	TGTGCCAGAAGCTCATCTATTATCGGACAGGGACCTAACAATGAGCAGTTCTTC
TRBV5-5	-	TRBJ1-4	-	CASSLNSQEKLFF	TGTGCCAGCAGCTTAAACAGTCAGGAAAAACTGTTTTTT
TRBV7-2	TRBD1	TRBJ2-2	-	CASSLRTGGVSGELFF	TGTGCCAGCAGCTTGAGGACAGGGGGTGTGTCCGGGGAGCTGTTTTTT
TRBV4-3	TRBD2	TRBJ2-7	few	CASSQEPNTGLEYEQYF	TGCGCCAGCAGCCAAGAACCGAACACGGGACTAGAGTACGAGCAGTACTTC
TRBV4-1	TRBD1	TRBJ1-4	-	CASSQDLAGQGFEKLFF	TGCGCCAGCAGCCAGGACCTTGCGGGACAGGGCTTTGAAAAACTGTTTTTT
TRBV7-9	-	TRBJ1-1	few	CASSGGLVSTEAFF	TGTGCCAGCAGCGGAGGGCTGGTAAGCACTGAAGCTTTCTTT
TRBV6-5	-	TRBJ1-1	few	CASRRPGATEAFF	TGTGCCAGCAGACGGCCGGGTGCCACTGAAGCTTTCTTT
TRBV19	-	TRBJ1-1	-	CASMLTGTRQPTEAFF	TGTGCCAGTATGCTAACCGGGACAAGGCAGCCCACTGAAGCTTTCTTT
TRBV5-1	TRBD2	TRBJ2-5	-	CASSGGGGETQYF	TGCGCCAGCAGCGGCGGGGGGGGAGAGACCCAGTACTTC
TRBV25-1	-	TRBJ1-6	few	CASAPPGAYNSPLHF	TGTGCCAGCGCCCCCCCGGGGGCCTATAATTCACCCCTCCACTTT
TRBV2	TRBD1	TRBJ1-2	-	CASVGPRGHSEGYTF	TGTGCCAGCGTGGGCCCCAGGGGGCACTCGGAAGGCTACACCTTC
TRBV9	-	TRBJ1-5	-	CASSVPHQQGRGNQPQHF	TGTGCCAGCAGCGTGCCCCACCAACAGGGAAGGGGCAATCAGCCCCAGCATTTT
TRBV7-9	-	TRBJ1-1	-	CASSPSGGEAFF	TGTGCCAGCAGCCCCTCGGGGGGTGAAGCTTTCTTT
TRBV19	TRBD1	TRBJ2-1	-	CASSTQGASYNEQFF	TGTGCCAGTAGTACACAGGGGGCTTCCTACAATGAGCAGTTCTTC
TRBV7-9	-	TRBJ2-7	-	CASSREPRRGSYEQYF	TGTGCCAGCAGTAGAGAACCGAGGAGGGGATCCTACGAGCAGTACTTC
TRBV2	-	TRBJ1-6	few	CASTPGGFSPLHF	TGTGCCAGCACTCCGGGGGGTTTTTCACCCCTCCACTTT
TRBV9	-	TRBJ1-5	-	CASSVGDNQPQHF	TGTGCCAGCAGCGTAGGAGATAATCAGCCCCAGCATTTT
TRBV21-1	-	TRBJ2-7	-	CASSRAESSYEQYF	TGTGCCAGCAGCAGGGCTGAGAGCTCCTACGAGCAGTACTTC
TRBV29-1	-	TRBJ2-5	-	CSVSRIQETQYF	TGCAGCGTTTCTAGGATCCAAGAGACCCAGTACTTC
TRBV5-6	-	TRBJ1-5	-	CASSLRLQPQHF	TGTGCCAGCAGCTTGAGACTCCAGCCCCAGCATTTT
TRBV7-2	TRBD2	TRBJ2-3	-	CASSPEGGFTDTQYF	TGTGCCAGCAGTCCTGAGGGAGGGTTCACAGATACGCAGTATTTT
TRBV18	-	TRBJ1-4	-	CASSPPPGREKLFF	TGTGCCAGCTCACCACCCCCCGGGAGGGAAAAACTGTTTTTT
TRBV5-1	-	TRBJ2-5	-	CASSLAGTNRETQYF	TGCGCCAGCAGCTTAGCGGGGACAAACCGAGAGACCCAGTACTTC
TRBV2	-	TRBJ2-7	-	CASRQSYEQYF	TGTGCCAGCAGGCAGTCCTACGAGCAGTACTTC
TRBV5-1	-	TRBJ1-1	few	CASSLGRAGGTEAFF	TGCGCCAGCAGCTTGGGCCGGGCGGGCGGTACTGAAGCTTTCTTT
TRBV5-1	-	TRBJ2-3	few	CASSVNGGAPDTQYF	TGCGCCAGCAGCGTCAATGGGGGGGCGCCAGATACGCAGTATTTT
TRBV5-1	-	TRBJ1-2	once	CASSHGQSNYGYTF	TGCGCCAGCAGCCATGGACAGAGCAACTATGGCTACACCTTC
TRBV7-2	TRBD1	TRBJ2-7	-	CASAGQAISYEQYF	TGTGCCAGTGCAGGACAGGCCATCTCCTACGAGCAGTACTTC
TRBV4-3	-	TRBJ1-5	-	CASSQDLGDQPQHF	TGCGCCAGCAGCCAAGATTTGGGAGATCAGCCCCAGCATTTT
TRBV5-6	TRBD1	TRBJ1-1	-	CASSRGTAPNTEAFF	TGTGCCAGCAGCCGGGGGACAGCCCCGAACACTGAAGCTTTCTTT
TRBV7-8	-	TRBJ1-5	-	CASSLDWGGYSNQPQHF	TGTGCCAGCAGCTTAGACTGGGGCGGATATAGCAATCAGCCCCAGCATTTT